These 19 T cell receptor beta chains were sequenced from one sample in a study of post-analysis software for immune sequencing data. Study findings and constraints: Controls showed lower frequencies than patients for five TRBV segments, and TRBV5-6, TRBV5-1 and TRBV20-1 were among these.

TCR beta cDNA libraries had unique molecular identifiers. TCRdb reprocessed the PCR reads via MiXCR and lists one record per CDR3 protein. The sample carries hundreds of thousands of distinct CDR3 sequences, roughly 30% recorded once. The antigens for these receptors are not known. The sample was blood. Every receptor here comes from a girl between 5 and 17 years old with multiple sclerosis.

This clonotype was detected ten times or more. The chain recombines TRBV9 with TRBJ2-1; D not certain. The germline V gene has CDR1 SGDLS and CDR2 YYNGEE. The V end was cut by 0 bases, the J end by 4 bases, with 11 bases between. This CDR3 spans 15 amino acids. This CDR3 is CASSVGLSEYNEQFF. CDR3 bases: TGTGCCAGCAGCGTAGGCCTTTCAGAGTACAATGAGCAGTTCTTC.

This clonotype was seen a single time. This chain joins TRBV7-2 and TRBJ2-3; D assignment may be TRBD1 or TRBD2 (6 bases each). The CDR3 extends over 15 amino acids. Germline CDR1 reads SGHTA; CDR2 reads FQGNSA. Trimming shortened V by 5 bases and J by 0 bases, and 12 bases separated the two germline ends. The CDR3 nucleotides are TGTGCCAGCAGCCCCTGGGGGGCCAGCACAGATACGCAGTATTTT. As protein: CASSPWGASTDTQYF.

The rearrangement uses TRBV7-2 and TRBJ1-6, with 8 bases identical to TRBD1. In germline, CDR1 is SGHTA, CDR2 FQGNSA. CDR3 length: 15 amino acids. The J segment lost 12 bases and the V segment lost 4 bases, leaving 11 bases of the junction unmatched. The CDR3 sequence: CASSSGGTGARPLHF. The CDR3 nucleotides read TGTGCCAGCAGCTCAGGCGGGACAGGCGCCCGACCCCTCCACTTT. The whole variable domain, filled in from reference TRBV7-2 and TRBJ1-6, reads GAGVSQSPSNKVTEKGKDVELRCDPISGHTALYWYRQSLGQGLEFLIYFQGNSAPDKSGLPSDRFSAERTGGSVSTLTIQRTQQEDSAVYLCASSSGGTGARPLHFGNGTRLTVT.

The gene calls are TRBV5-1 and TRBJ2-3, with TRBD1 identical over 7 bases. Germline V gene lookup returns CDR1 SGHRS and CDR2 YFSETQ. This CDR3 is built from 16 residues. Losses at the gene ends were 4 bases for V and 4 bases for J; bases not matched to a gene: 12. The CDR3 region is CASSPPLQGSADTQYF. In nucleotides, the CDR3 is TGCGCCAGCAGCCCACCCCTACAGGGGTCCGCAGATACGCAGTATTTT.

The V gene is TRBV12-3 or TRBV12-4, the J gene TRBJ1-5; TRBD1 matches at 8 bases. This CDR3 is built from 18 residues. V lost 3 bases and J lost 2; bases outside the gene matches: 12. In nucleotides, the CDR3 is TGTGCCAGCAGTTTTATAGGACAGGGCGCAGGAGGCAATCAGCCCCAGCATTTT. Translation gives CASSFIGQGAGGNQPQHF.

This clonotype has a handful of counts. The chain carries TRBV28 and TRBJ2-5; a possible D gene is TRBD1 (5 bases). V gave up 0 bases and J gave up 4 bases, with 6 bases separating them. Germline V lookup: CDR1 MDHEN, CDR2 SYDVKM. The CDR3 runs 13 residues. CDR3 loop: CASSLWQGETQYF. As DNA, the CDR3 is TGTGCCAGCAGTTTATGGCAGGGAGAGACCCAGTACTTC.

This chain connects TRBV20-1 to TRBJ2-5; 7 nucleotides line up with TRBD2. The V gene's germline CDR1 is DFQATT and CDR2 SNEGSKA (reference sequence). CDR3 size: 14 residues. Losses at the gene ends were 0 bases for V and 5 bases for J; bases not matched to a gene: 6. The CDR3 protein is CSARDLSGAETQYF. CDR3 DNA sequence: TGCAGTGCTAGAGATTTAAGCGGGGCTGAGACCCAGTACTTC.

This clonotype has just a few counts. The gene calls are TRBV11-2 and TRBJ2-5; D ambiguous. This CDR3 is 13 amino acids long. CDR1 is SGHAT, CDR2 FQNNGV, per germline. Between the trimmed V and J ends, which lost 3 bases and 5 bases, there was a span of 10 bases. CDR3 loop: CASSFGYTETQYF. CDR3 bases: TGTGCCAGCAGCTTCGGTTATACGGAGACCCAGTACTTC.

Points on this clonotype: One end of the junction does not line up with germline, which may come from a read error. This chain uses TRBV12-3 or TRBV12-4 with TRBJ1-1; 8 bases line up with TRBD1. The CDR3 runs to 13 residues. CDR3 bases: TGTGCCGGCAGTTCAGGGGGCATTGCTGAAGCTTTCTTT. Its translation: CAGSSGGIAEAFF.

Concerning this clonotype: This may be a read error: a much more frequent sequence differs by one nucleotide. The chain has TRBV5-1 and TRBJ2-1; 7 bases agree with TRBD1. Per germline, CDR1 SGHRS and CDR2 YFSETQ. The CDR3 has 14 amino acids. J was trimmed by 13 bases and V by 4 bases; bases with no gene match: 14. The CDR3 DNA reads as TGCGCCAGCAGCCGACGACAGGGTGAGGAGACCCAGTTCTTC. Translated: CASSRRQGEETQFF.

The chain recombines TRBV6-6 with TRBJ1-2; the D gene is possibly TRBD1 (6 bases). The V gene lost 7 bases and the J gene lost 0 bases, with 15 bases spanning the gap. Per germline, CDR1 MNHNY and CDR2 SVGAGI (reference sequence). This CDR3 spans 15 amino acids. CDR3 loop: CASTTGGSANYGYTF. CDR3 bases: TGTGCCAGCACGACCGGGGGCAGCGCTAACTATGGCTACACCTTC.

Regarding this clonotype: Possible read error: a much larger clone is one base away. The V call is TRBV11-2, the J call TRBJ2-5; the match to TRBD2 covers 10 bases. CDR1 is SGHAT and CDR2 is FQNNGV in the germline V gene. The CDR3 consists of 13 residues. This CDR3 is CANSFPSGSREYF. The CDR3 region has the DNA TGTGCCAACAGCTTCCCTAGCGGGAGTCGGGAGTACTTC.

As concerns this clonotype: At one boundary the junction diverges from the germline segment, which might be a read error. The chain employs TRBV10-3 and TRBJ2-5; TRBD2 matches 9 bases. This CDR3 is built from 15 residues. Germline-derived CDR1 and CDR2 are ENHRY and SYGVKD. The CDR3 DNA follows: TGTGCCATGAGTGATCGTGTAGCGGGGGTGGGGACCCAGTACTTC. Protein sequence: CAMSDRVAGVGTQYF.

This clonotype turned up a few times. CDR3 sequence: CSARERWGSYNEQFF. As DNA, the CDR3 is TGCAGTGCTAGAGAGCGGTGGGGCTCCTACAATGAGCAGTTCTTC. V usage is TRBV20-1 and J usage is TRBJ2-1; the D is unclear. The CDR3 length is 15 residues. The ends were cut back, 0 bases at V and 0 bases at J, with 9 bases in the middle. The germline V gene has CDR1 DFQATT and CDR2 SNEGSKA (reference sequence).

Here the CDR3 reads CASSLGPTDAKNIQYF. As DNA, the CDR3 is TGTGCCAGCAGTTTGGGGCCCACGGACGCCAAAAACATTCAGTACTTC. The chain recombines TRBV27 with TRBJ2-4; D is perhaps TRBD1 (5 bases). CDR3 length: 16 amino acids. CDR1 and CDR2 from the germline V gene are MNHEY and SMNVEV (reference sequence). Deletions cut 3 bases from V and 1 base from J, with 13 bases between.

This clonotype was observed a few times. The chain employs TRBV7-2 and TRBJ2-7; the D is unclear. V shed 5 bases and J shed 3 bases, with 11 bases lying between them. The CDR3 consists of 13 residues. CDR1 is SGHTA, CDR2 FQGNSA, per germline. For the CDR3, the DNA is TGTGCCAGCAGCCATGGACCGCTCTACGAGCAGTACTTC. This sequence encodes CASSHGPLYEQYF.

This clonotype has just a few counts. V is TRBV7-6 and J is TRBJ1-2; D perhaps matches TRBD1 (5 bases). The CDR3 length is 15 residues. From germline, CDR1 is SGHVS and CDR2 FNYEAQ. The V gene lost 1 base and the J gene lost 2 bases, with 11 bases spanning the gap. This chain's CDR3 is CASSLDPTGNYGYTF. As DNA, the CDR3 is TGTGCCAGCAGCTTAGACCCAACAGGCAACTATGGCTACACCTTC.

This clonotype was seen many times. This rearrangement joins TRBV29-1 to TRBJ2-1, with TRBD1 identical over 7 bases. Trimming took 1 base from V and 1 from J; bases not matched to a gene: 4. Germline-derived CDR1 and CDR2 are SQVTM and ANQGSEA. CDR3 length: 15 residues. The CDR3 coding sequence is TGCAGCGTTGAAGGAGGCAGGGGGTCCTACAATGAGCAGTTCTTC. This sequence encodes CSVEGGRGSYNEQFF.

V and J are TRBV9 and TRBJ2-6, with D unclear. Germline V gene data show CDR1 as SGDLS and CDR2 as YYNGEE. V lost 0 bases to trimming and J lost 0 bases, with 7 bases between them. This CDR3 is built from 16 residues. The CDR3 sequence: CASSVVTPSGANVLTF. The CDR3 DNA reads TGTGCCAGCAGCGTAGTAACACCCTCTGGGGCCAACGTCCTGACTTTC. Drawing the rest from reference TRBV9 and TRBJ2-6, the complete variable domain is DSGVTQTPKHLITATGQRVTLRCSPRSGDLSVYWYQQSLDQGLQFLIQYYNGEERAKGNILERFSAQQFPDLHSELNLSSLELGDSALYFCASSVVTPSGANVLTFGAGSRLTVL.